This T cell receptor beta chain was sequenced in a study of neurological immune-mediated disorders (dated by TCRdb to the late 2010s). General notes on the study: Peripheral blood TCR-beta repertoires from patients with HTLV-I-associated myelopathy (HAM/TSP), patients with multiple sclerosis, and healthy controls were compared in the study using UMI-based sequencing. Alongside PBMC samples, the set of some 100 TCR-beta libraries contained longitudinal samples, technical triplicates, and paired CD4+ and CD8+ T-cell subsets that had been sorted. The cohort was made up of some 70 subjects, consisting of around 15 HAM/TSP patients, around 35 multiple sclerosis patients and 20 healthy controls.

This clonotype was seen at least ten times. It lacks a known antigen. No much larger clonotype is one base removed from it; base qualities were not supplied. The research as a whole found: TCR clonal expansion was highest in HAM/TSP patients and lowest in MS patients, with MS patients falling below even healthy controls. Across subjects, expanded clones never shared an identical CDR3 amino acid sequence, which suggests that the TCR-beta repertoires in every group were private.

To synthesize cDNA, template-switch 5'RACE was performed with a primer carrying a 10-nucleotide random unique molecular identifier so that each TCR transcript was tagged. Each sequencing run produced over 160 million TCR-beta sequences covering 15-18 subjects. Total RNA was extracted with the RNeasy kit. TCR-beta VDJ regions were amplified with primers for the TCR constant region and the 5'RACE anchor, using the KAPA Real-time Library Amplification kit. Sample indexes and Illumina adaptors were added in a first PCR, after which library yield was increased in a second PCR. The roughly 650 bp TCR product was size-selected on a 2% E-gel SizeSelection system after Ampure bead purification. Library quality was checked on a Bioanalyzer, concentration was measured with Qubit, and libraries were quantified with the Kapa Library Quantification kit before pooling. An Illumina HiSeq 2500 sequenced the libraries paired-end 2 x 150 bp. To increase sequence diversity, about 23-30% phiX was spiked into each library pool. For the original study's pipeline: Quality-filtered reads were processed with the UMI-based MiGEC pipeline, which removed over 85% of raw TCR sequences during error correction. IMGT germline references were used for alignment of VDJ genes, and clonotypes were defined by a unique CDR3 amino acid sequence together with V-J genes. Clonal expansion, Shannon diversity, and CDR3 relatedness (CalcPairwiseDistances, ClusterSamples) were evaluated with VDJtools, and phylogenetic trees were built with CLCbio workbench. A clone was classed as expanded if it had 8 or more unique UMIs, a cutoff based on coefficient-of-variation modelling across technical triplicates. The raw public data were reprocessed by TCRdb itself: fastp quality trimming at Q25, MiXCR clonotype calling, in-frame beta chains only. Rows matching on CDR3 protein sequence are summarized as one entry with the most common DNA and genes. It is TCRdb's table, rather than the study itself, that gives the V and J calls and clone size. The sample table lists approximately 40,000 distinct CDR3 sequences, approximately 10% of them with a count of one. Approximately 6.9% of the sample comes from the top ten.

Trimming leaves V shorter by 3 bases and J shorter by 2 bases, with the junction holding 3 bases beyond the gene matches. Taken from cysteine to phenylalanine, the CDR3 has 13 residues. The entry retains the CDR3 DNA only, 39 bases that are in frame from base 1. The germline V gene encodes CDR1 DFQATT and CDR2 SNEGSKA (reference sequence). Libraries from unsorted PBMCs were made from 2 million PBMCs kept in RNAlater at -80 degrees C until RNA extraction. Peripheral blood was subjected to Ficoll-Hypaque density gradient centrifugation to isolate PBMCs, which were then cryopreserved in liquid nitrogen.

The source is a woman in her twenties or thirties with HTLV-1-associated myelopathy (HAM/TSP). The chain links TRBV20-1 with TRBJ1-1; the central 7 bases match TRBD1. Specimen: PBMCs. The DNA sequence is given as TGCAGTGCTAGCGACAGGGTTAACACTGAAGCTTTCTTT. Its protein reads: CSASDRVNTEAFF.